This note documents a single T cell receptor beta chain sequence. The antigen this receptor binds is unknown. Per-base qualities were not stored, and no clone one base away is much larger. Participants in the prospective study were enrolled through a virtual design, were aged about 18 to 90 years, and lived in 20 to 30 United States geographic areas. To assign participants to cohorts, the prospective study relied on clinical history that participants themselves reported in a screening survey and a study questionnaire. ImmuneRACE Cohort 3 recovered participants were defined by two consecutive negative NP/OP PCR tests, healthcare professional clearance, or symptom resolution. Mobile phlebotomists in the prospective study collected whole blood, serum and a nasopharyngeal or oropharyngeal swab from every participant. Additional blood draws and questionnaires over a 2-month period could optionally be provided by prospective study participants. Prospective study blood samples were shipped either frozen or at room temperature before DNA extraction.

The immunoSEQ Assay, a bias-controlled multiplex PCR, was used to amplify TCRbeta CDR3 regions from genomic DNA. For the original study's pipeline: Within the assay, amplification of reference gene primers was used to estimate how many nucleated cells each sample contained. To quantify the absolute abundance of each unique TCRbeta CDR3 rearrangement, sequence reads were collapsed and filtered. For each sample, productive Simpson clonality was calculated as the square root of Simpson's diversity index over productive rearrangements. The table was pulled from immuneACCESS by TCRdb, which kept in-frame rearrangements only. Such tables lose some clones; where checked, under half of the loss comes from unresolved V genes, and the rest has no known cause. V, J and clone size were drawn from that table, and D and trimming were deduced from the DNA. The sample has around 200,000 clones on record, more than 80% of them singletons. The ten largest make up roughly 6.2% of the sample.

V was cut back by 3 bases and J by 10 bases, leaving a gap of 7 bases between them. Based on the germline V gene (reference sequence), the CDR1 and CDR2 sequences are MNHEY and SMNVEV. From cysteine to phenylalanine, the CDR3 is 11 amino acids long. Only the CDR3 region is kept as DNA, spanning 33 bases read in frame from base 1. This record belongs to a study of blood T cell repertoires in COVID-19 (dated by TCRdb to the early 2020s). General notes on the study: The collaborator samples originated in the United States, Italy and Spain and spanned the acute and convalescent phases of COVID-19. The samples were drawn from two sources: the first 160 participants of the ongoing ImmuneRACE study, and 1,000 to 1,500 subjects contributed by 6 global collaborators. The material from the prospective study consisted of cDNA or gDNA derived from T cells, B-cell-depleted T cells, or PBMCs. Subjects who had been exposed to COVID-19, were actively infected with it, or had recovered from it provided the deeply sampled blood TCRbeta repertoires that made up the dataset. Where HLA class I and class II types were available, the types were taken from metadata supplied by the sample provider, not from assay-based typing. Nearly every sample came with metadata listing a de-identified subject ID, COVID-19 status, age in years and sex. The repertoires were made available in a free public database intended to serve as a resource for research on the immune response to SARS-CoV-2.

The investigation overall reported the following: The quantity of clinical and demographic metadata differed by source and by participant and was supplied without curation.

The chain employs TRBV27 and TRBJ2-1; the D region possibly corresponds to TRBD1 (6 bases align). Sequences were obtained from PBMCs or T cells enriched from blood (not recorded which). The TCR originated in a man aged 40-49 years who had recovered from COVID-19. The nucleotides are TGTGCCAGCAGTTTGGGGACAGAGCAGTTCTTC. It encodes CASSLGTEQFF.